Sequencing of this T cell receptor (beta chain) was carried out in a study of molecular identifiers for immune sequencing clone quantification. It was with previously described methods and listed TCR primers that bulk TCR libraries were made. MiXCR was run by TCRdb on the PCR reads, yielding one entry per CDR3 protein. The sample holds about half a million distinct CDR3 sequences, about 20% seen once. As for this clonotype: Antigen specificity is unknown.

CDR1 and CDR2 (germline): SEHNR, FQNEAQ (reference sequence). The V end was cut by 5 bases, the J end by 4 bases, with 23 bases between. This CDR3 comprises 17 residues. Broader study findings: The study reportedly detected spiked Jurkat TCR RNA from one cell among about 1.1 million naive cells. Identical barcode-sharing TCR molecules could lead to underestimated sizes for highly expanded clones.

Material: naive CD8+ T cells from blood, with Jurkat cell RNA spiked in. Subset specified: FACS-sorted CD8+CD4-CCR7+CD45RA+ naive T cells. The V gene is TRBV7-9, the J gene TRBJ1-2; perhaps TRBD1 as D (6 bases). This receptor was taken from a human donor in good health. Some libraries in this study had Jurkat cell RNA spiked in. This chain's CDR3 is CASSRQVRTDRVYGYTF. CDR3 DNA sequence: TGTGCCAGCAGCAGACAGGTCCGAACGGACCGAGTCTATGGCTACACCTTC.